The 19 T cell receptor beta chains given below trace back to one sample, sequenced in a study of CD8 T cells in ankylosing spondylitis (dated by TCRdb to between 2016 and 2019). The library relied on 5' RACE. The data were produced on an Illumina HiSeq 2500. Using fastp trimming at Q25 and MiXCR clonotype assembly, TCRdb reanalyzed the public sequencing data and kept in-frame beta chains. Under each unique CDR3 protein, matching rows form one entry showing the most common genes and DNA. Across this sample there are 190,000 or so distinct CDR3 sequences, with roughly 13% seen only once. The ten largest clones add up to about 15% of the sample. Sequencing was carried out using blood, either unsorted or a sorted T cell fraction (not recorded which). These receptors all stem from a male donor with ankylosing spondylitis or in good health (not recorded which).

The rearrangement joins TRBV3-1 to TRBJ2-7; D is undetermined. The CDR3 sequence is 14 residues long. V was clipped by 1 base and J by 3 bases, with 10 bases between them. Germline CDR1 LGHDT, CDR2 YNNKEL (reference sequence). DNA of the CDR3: TGTGCCAGCAGCCAAGCGGGCGCGCGCTACGAGCAGTACTTC. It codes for CASSQAGARYEQYF.

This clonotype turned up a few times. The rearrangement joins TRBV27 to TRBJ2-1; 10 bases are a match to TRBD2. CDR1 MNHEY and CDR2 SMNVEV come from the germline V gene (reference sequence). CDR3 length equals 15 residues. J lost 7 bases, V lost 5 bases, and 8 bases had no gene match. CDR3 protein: CASSPLSGGANEQFF. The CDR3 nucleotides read TGTGCCAGCAGTCCATTAAGCGGGGGGGCGAATGAGCAGTTCTTC.

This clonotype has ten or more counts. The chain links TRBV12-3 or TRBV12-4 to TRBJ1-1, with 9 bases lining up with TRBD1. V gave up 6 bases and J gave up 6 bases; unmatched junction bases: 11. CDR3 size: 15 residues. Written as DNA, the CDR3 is TGTGCCAGCAGACCGTTCGGGACAGGGAATTCTGAAGCTTTCTTT. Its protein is CASRPFGTGNSEAFF.

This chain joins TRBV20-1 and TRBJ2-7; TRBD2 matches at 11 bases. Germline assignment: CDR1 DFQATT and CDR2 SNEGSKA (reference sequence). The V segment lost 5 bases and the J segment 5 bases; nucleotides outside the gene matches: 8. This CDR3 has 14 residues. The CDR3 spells CSAQTSGEGHEQYF. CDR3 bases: TGCAGTGCTCAGACTAGCGGGGAAGGCCACGAGCAGTACTTC.

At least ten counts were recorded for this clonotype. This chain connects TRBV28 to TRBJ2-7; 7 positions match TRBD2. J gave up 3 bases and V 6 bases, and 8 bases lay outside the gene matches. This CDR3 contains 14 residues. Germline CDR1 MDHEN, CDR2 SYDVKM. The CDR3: CASSPPAGDYEQYF. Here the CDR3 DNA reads TGTGCCAGCAGCCCCCCGGCGGGAGACTACGAGCAGTACTTC.

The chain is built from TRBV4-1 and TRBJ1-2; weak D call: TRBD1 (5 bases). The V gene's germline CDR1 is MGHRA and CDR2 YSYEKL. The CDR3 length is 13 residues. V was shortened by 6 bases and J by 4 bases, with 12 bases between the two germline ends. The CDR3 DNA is TGCGCCAGCAGGGGGCCAAATTCCTATGGCTACACCTTC. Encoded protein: CASRGPNSYGYTF.

The CDR3 loop reads CASTGQGADGYTF. CDR3 bases: TGTGCCAGCACGGGACAGGGGGCGGATGGCTACACCTTC. The chain joins TRBV6-1 to TRBJ1-2; 12 bases agree with TRBD1. The germline V gene has CDR1 MNHNS and CDR2 SASEGT. The CDR3 spans 13 residues. V was pared by 7 bases and J by 6 bases, with 3 bases of the junction left unmatched.

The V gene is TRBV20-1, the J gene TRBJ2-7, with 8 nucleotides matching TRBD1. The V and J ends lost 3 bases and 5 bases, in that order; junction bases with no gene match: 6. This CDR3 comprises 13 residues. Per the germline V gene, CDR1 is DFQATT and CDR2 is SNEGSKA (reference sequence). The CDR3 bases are TGCAGTGCTAGGGCCGAGACAGGGGACGAGCAGTACTTC. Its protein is CSARAETGDEQYF.

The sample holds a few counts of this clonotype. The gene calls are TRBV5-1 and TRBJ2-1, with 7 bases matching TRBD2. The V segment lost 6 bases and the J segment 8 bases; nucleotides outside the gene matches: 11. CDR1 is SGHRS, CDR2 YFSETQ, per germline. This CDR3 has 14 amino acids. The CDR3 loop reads CASTPPSGNYEQFF. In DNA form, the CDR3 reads TGCGCCAGCACCCCCCCCAGCGGGAACTATGAGCAGTTCTTC.

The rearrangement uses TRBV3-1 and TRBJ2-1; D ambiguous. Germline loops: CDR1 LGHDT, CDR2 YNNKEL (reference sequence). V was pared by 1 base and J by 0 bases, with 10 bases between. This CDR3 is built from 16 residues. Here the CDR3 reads CASSQGDFGSYNEQFF. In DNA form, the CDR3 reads TGTGCCAGCAGCCAAGGCGACTTTGGCTCCTACAATGAGCAGTTCTTC.

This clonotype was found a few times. For the CDR3, the DNA is TGTGCCAGCAGCCAAGATAGGACGGGAGAGTTCACAGATACGCAGTATTTT. Translation gives CASSQDRTGEFTDTQYF. This chain links TRBV3-1 with TRBJ2-3, with TRBD2 as a possible D gene (6 bases). Per germline, CDR1 LGHDT and CDR2 YNNKEL (reference sequence). The CDR3 has 17 amino acids. The ends were cut back, 0 bases at V and 2 bases at J, with 15 bases in the middle.

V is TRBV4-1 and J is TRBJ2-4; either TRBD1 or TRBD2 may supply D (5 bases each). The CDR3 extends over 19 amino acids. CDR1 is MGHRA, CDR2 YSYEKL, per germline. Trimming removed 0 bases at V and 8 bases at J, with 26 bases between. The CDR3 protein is CASSQDRFRELGQWYIQYF. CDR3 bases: TGCGCCAGCAGCCAAGATCGGTTTAGGGAGTTGGGGCAATGGTACATTCAGTACTTC.

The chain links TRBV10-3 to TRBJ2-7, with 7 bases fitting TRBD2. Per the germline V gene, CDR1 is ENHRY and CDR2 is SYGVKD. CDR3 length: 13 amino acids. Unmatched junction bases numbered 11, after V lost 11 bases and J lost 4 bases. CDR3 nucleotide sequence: TGTGCCGCCGTGGGGGGGAGGGTTTACGAGCAGTACTTC. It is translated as CAAVGGRVYEQYF.

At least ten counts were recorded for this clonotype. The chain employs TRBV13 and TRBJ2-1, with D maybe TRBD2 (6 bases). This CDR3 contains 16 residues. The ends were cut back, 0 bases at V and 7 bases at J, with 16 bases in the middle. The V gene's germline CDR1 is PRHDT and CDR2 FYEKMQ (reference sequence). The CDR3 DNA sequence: TGTGCCAGCAGCTTAGGCCTCGGGACTCGCATGAATGAGCAGTTCTTC. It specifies CASSLGLGTRMNEQFF.

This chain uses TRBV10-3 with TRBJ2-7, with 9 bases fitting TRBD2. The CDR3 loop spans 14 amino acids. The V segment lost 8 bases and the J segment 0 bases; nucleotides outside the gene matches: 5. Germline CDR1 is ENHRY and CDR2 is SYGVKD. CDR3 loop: CAIGQRGDSYEQYF. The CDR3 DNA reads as TGTGCCATCGGTCAGCGGGGGGACTCCTACGAGCAGTACTTC.

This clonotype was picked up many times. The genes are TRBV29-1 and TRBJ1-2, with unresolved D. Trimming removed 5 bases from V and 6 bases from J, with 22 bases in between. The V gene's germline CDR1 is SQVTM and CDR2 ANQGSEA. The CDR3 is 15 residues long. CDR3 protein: CSVLLLRLPLDGYTF. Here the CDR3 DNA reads TGCAGCGTTCTCTTGCTTAGACTTCCTTTAGATGGCTACACCTTC. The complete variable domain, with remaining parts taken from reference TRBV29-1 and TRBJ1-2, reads SAVISQKPSRDICQRGTSLTIQCQVDSQVTMMFWYRQQPGQSLTLIATANQGSEATYESGFVIDKFPISRPNLTFSTLTVSNMSPEDSSIYLCSVLLLRLPLDGYTFGSGTRLTVV.

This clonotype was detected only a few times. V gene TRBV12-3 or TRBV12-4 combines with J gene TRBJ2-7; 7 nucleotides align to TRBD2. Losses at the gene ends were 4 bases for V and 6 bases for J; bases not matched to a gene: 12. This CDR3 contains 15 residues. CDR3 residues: CASSSWGRDYSEQYF. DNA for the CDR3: TGTGCCAGCAGTTCTTGGGGACGGGACTACTCCGAGCAGTACTTC.

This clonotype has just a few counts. CDR3 sequence reads: CSARGVPLAGDLVYNEQFF. CDR3 bases: TGCAGTGCTAGAGGTGTACCGCTAGCGGGAGATCTCGTCTACAATGAGCAGTTCTTC. V usage is TRBV20-1 and J usage is TRBJ2-1; TRBD2 agrees at 10 bases. V lost 1 base and J lost 3; bases outside the gene matches: 15. Per the germline V gene, CDR1 is DFQATT and CDR2 is SNEGSKA (reference sequence). The CDR3 length is 19 residues.

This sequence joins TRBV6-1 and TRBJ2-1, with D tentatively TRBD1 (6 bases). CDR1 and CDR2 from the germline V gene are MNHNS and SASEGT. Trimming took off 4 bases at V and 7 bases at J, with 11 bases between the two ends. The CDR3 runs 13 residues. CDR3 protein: CASSGAQGNEQFF. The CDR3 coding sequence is TGTGCCAGCAGTGGAGCACAGGGAAATGAGCAGTTCTTC.